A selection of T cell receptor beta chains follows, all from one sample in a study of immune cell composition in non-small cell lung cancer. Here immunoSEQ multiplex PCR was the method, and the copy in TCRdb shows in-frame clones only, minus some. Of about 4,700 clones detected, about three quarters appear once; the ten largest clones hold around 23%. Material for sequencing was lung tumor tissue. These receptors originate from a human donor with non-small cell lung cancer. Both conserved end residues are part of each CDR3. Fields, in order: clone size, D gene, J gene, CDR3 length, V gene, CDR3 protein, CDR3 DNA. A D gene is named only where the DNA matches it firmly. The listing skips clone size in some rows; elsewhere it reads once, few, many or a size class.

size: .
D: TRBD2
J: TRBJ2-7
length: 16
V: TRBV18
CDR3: CASSPTSGENSYEQYF
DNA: TGTGCCAGCTCACCGACTAGCGGGGAGAATTCCTACGAGCAGTACTTC

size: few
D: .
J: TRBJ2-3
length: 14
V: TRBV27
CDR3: CASAYSGSTDTQYF
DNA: TGTGCCAGCGCCTATTCCGGGAGCACAGATACGCAGTATTTT

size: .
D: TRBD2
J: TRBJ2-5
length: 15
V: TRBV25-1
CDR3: CASSAMGRGTETQYF
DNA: TGTGCCAGCAGCGCTATGGGGCGGGGGACGGAGACCCAGTACTTC

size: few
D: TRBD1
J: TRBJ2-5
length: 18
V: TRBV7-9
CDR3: CASSRRERDRDRVQTQYF
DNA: TGTGCCAGCAGCCGCAGGGAACGAGACCGGGACAGGGTACAGACCCAGTACTTC

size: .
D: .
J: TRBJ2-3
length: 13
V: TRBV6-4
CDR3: CASSDSGHPKQYF
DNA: TGTGCCAGCAGTGACTCGGGGCACCCTAAGCAGTATTTT

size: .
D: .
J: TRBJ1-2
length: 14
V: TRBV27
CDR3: CASSLKPGPSGYTF
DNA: TGTGCCAGCAGTTTAAAGCCAGGGCCCTCGGGCTACACCTTC

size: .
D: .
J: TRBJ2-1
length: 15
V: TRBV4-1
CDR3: CASSQAASTYNEQFF
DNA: TGCGCCAGCAGCCAAGCGGCTAGCACCTACAATGAGCAGTTCTTC

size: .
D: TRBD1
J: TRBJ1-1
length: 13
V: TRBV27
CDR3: CASSLGRGTEAFF
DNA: TGTGCCAGCAGTTTGGGCAGGGGGACTGAAGCTTTCTTT

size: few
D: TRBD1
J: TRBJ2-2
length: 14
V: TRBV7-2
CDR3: CASSRDRGIGELFF
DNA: TGTGCCAGCAGCCGGGACAGGGGAATCGGGGAGCTGTTTTTT

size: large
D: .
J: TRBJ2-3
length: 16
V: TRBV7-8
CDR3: CASSLLTGGSTDTQYF
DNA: TGTGCCAGCAGCTTACTCACAGGCGGAAGCACAGATACGCAGTATTTT

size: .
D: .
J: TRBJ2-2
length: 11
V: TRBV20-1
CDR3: CSASRGRELFF
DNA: TGCAGTGCTAGTAGGGGAAGGGAGCTGTTTTTT

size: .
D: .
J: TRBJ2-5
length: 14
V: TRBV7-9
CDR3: CASSPWYGGETQYF
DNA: TGTGCCAGCAGCCCCTGGTACGGTGGAGAGACCCAGTACTTC

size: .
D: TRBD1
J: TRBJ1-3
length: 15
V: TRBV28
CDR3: CASGGWDSSGNTIYF
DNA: TGTGCCAGCGGGGGGTGGGACAGCTCTGGAAACACCATATATTTT

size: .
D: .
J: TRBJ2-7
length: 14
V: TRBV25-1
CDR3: CASSAITQGYEQYF
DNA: TGTGCCAGCAGTGCCATTACCCAGGGTTACGAGCAGTACTTC

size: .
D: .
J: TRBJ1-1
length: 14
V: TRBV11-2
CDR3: CASSPLSGYTEAFF
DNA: TGTGCCAGCAGCCCGCTATCCGGGTACACTGAAGCTTTCTTT

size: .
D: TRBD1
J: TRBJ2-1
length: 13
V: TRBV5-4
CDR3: CASSLFLQGEQFF
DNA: TGTGCCAGCAGTCTATTCTTACAGGGGGAGCAGTTCTTC

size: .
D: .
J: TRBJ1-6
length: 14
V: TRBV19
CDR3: CASGGASYNSPLHF
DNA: TGTGCCAGTGGGGGGGCTTCCTATAATTCACCCCTCCACTTT